The 25 T cell receptor beta chains below all came from one sample that was sequenced in a study of molecular identifiers for immune sequencing clone quantification (dated by TCRdb to between 2018 and 2020). Receptor amplification or capture employed PCR. The run used an Illumina HiSeq 4000. The public reads were reanalyzed by TCRdb: fastp trimming at Q25, MiXCR alignment, in-frame beta chains only. Rows with one shared CDR3 protein collapse into an entry with the most common genes and DNA. Within this sample are about 640,000 distinct CDR3 sequences, with just under 20% of them counted one time only. The ten biggest clones cover roughly 0.85% of the sample. Sequenced sample: naive CD8+ T cells from blood, with Jurkat cell RNA spiked in. Per the publication, the cell subset or site label means: FACS-sorted CD8+CD4-CCR7+CD45RA+ naive T cells. All receptors come from a human donor in good health. Some libraries in this study had Jurkat cell RNA spiked in.

Only a few counts were recorded for this clonotype. The chain carries TRBV6-1 and TRBJ1-5; 8 bases align to TRBD1. This CDR3 region has 16 residues. V lost 7 bases and J lost 2; bases outside the gene matches: 10. Germline V gene data show CDR1 as MNHNS and CDR2 as SASEGT. Here the CDR3 DNA reads TGTGCCAGCACCTGGACACCAGGGGGCGGCAATCAGCCCCAGCATTTT. This encodes CASTWTPGGGNQPQHF.

This clonotype was detected many times. This chain connects TRBV16 to TRBJ1-2; D uncertain. The CDR3 length is 18 residues. Trimming removed 1 base from V and 4 bases from J, with 22 bases in between. From germline, CDR1 is KGHSY and CDR2 FQNENV. CDR3 sequence reads: CASSQLNILPGRGYGYTF. In DNA, the CDR3 is TGTGCCAGCAGCCAATTAAACATCCTTCCAGGCCGGGGCTATGGCTACACCTTC. The complete variable domain, with remaining parts taken from reference TRBV16 and TRBJ1-2, reads GEEVAQTPKHLVRGEGQKAKLYCAPIKGHSYVFWYQQVLKNEFKFLISFQNENVFDETGMPKERFSAKCLPNSPCSLEIQATKLEDSAVYFCASSQLNILPGRGYGYTFGSGTRLTVV.

In its sample, this clonotype was seen a few times. The chain links TRBV12-5 to TRBJ2-5; possibly TRBD1 or TRBD2 for D (6 bases each). V lost 2 bases and J lost 5, with 18 bases in between. CDR3 length equals 16 residues. The germline CDR1 and CDR2 sequences are LGHNT and FRNRAP. The CDR3 DNA sequence: TGTGCTAGTGGTTTGTTAGGGGGGAAACAGGGCGAGACCCAGTACTTC. Amino acids: CASGLLGGKQGETQYF.

This clonotype appeared a few times. Given a much more abundant clone one base away, this may be a read error. The V call is TRBV10-3, the J call TRBJ2-5; tentatively, D is TRBD1 (5 bases). The germline V and J ends were trimmed by 4 bases and 5 bases, with 11 bases remaining between them. The CDR3 covers 13 residues. Germline V gives CDR1 ENHRY, CDR2 SYGVKD. This chain's CDR3 is CAISAGGAETQYF. For the CDR3, the DNA is TGTGCCATCAGTGCTGGTGGGGCCGAGACCCAGTACTTC.

This clonotype was seen many times. The CDR3 region is CASSQDLADRGTDTQYF. The CDR3 region has the DNA TGTGCCAGCAGCCAAGATCTGGCGGACAGGGGCACAGATACGCAGTATTTT. The J gene is TRBJ2-3, the V gene TRBV4-2; 8 bases fit TRBD1. The germline CDR1 and CDR2 sequences are LGHNA and YNFKEQ. V dropped 0 bases and J dropped 1; count of bases not matched to a gene: 6. CDR3 length equals 17 residues.

This clonotype was recorded once. An end of the junction differs from the germline gene, which may be a read error. This chain joins TRBV6-1 and TRBJ2-3, with D unclear. Germline V lookup: CDR1 MNHNS, CDR2 SASEGT. CDR3 length: 12 residues. This CDR3 is CASSVAGDTRYF. In nucleotides, the CDR3 is TGTGCCAGCAGTGTGGCCGGAGATACGCGGTATTTT.

CDR3 amino acids: CATSETATQAKNIQYF. The CDR3 DNA follows: TGTGCCACCAGTGAGACAGCTACACAAGCCAAAAACATTCAGTACTTC. The V and J genes are TRBV24-1 and TRBJ2-4; D may be TRBD1 (5 bases). Germline CDR1 and CDR2: KGHDR and SFDVKD. V was cut by 4 bases and J by 0 bases, with 12 bases left in between. The CDR3 extends over 16 amino acids.

This clonotype was counted at least ten times. V gene TRBV5-4 combines with J gene TRBJ1-2; D may be TRBD1 (6 bases). Trimming removed 0 bases at V and 3 bases at J, with 12 bases between. The CDR3 has 15 residues. The germline V gene has CDR1 SGHNT and CDR2 YYREEE (reference sequence). DNA for the CDR3: TGTGCCAGCAGCTTGGCCGGGGGCGTTGACTATGGCTACACCTTC. Its translation: CASSLAGGVDYGYTF.

This clonotype has at least ten counts. J is TRBJ2-3 and V is TRBV5-6; 8 bases align to TRBD1. CDR1 is SGHDT and CDR2 is YYEEEE in the germline V gene. Trimming cost V 3 bases and J 5 bases; bases outside gene matches: 8. The CDR3 is 15 amino acids. The CDR3 loop reads CASSSVGTGEDTQYF. CDR3 bases: TGTGCCAGCAGCTCGGTAGGGACAGGTGAAGATACGCAGTATTTT.

This clonotype was counted many times. The chain couples TRBV12-3 or TRBV12-4 to TRBJ2-3; D not resolved. This CDR3 has 14 residues. V lost 5 bases and J lost 4, with 13 bases in between. CDR3 loop: CASSPPTPPDTQYF. Written as DNA, the CDR3 is TGTGCCAGCAGTCCGCCGACTCCCCCAGATACGCAGTATTTT.

The V and J genes are TRBV12-5 and TRBJ2-2; 8 nucleotides match TRBD2. CDR3 size: 17 residues. After removal of 6 bases from V and 0 bases from J, the junction contained 9 bases not matched to a gene. The germline V gene encodes CDR1 LGHNT and CDR2 FRNRAP. CDR3 amino acids: CASGGYGRGPNTGELFF. Written as DNA, the CDR3 is TGTGCTAGTGGGGGTTACGGGAGGGGCCCGAACACCGGGGAGCTGTTTTTT. The variable domain in full, completed from reference TRBV12-5 and TRBJ2-2, reads DARVTQTPRHKVTEMGQEVTMRCQPILGHNTVFWYRQTMMQGLELLAYFRNRAPLDDSGMPKDRFSAEMPDATLATLKIQPSEPRDSAVYFCASGGYGRGPNTGELFFGEGSRLTVL.

This clonotype was counted ten times or more. The chain employs TRBV6-6 and TRBJ1-1, with TRBD1 matching 8 bases. The V and J ends lost 2 bases and 1 base, in that order; junction bases with no gene match: 18. CDR1 is MNHNY and CDR2 is SVGAGI in the germline V gene (reference sequence). The CDR3 length is 20 residues. In nucleotides, the CDR3 is TGTGCCAGCAGTTACGACAGGGGACACATTGGCGCATATCCGAACACTGAAGCTTTCTTT. Its protein product is CASSYDRGHIGAYPNTEAFF.

The gene calls are TRBV6-6 and TRBJ2-2, with D unclear. Germline V CDR1 and CDR2: MNHNY, SVGAGI (reference sequence). Trimming took off 3 bases at V and 6 bases at J, with 11 bases between the two ends. The CDR3 covers 14 residues. CDR3 protein: CASSYSVLPGELFF. The CDR3 nucleotides are TGTGCCAGCAGTTATTCTGTTCTCCCCGGGGAGCTGTTTTTT.

This clonotype showed up many times. The chain joins TRBV7-9 to TRBJ1-6, with no clear D. The germline gives CDR1 SEHNR, CDR2 FQNEAQ (reference sequence). The ends were cut back, 4 bases at V and 10 bases at J, with 14 bases in the middle. The CDR3 is 14 amino acids. This CDR3 reads CASSSDQDGSPLHF. The CDR3 DNA is TGTGCCAGCAGCTCGGACCAGGATGGGTCACCCCTCCACTTT. Complete variable domain (other parts from reference TRBV7-9 and TRBJ1-6): DTGVSQNPRHKITKRGQNVTFRCDPISEHNRLYWYRQTLGQGPEFLTYFQNEAQLEKSRLLSDRFSAERPKGSFSTLEIQRTEQGDSAMYLCASSSDQDGSPLHFGNGTRLTVT.

V and J are TRBV27 and TRBJ2-3; TRBD1 might be the D (5 bases). CDR3 length: 13 amino acids. Germline V gene lookup returns CDR1 MNHEY and CDR2 SMNVEV (reference sequence). Trimming pared 5 bases from V and 8 bases from J, leaving 14 bases between. DNA of the CDR3: TGTGCCAGCAGTGGGGCGGCTCAGGGTACGCAGTATTTT. Amino acid sequence: CASSGAAQGTQYF.

Notes on this clonotype: It may be a read error: a sequence one base away is much more abundant. This sequence joins TRBV7-8 and TRBJ1-1; D remains ambiguous. The CDR3 runs to 16 residues. The germline V gene encodes CDR1 SGHVS and CDR2 FQNEAQ. This chain's CDR3 is CASSLGADLMNAEAFF. As DNA, the CDR3 is TGTGCCAGCAGCTTAGGGGCAGACTTGATGAACGCTGAAGCTTTCTTT.

The chain joins TRBV29-1 to TRBJ2-7; D gene ambiguous. The V gene's germline CDR1 is SQVTM and CDR2 ANQGSEA. The CDR3 extends over 11 amino acids. V was pared by 3 bases and J by 3 bases, with 6 bases between. The CDR3 bases are TGCAGCGTTGAGTATAGCTACGAGCAGTACTTC. Translated: CSVEYSYEQYF.

Regarding this clonotype: A single base separates this from a much larger clone, so it may be a read error. The V gene is TRBV13, the J gene TRBJ1-1; D gene uncertain. Germline V gives CDR1 PRHDT, CDR2 FYEKMQ (reference sequence). This CDR3 is built from 13 residues. DNA for the CDR3: TGTGCCAGCAGCTTAGACCCACTCTCTGAAACTTTCTTT. As protein: CASSLDPLSETFF.

Concerning this clonotype itself: One end of the junction varies from germline; a read error may be responsible. V and J are TRBV6-2 or TRBV6-3 and TRBJ1-1, with D possibly matching TRBD1 (6 bases). The CDR3 has 17 amino acids. Germline V gene sequence: CDR1 MNHEY, CDR2 SVGEGT. The CDR3 sequence is CASSYHFLTTGNTEALF. The CDR3 DNA reads as TGTGCCAGCAGTTATCACTTCTTGACTACAGGGAACACTGAAGCTCTCTTT.

This clonotype was observed a few times. The germline gene is not matched at one end of the junction; a read error may be the cause. V and J are TRBV14 and TRBJ2-3; TRBD2 agrees at 9 bases. CDR3 length equals 13 residues. Germline V CDR1 and CDR2: SGHDN, FVKESK. As DNA, the CDR3 is TGTGCCAGCAGCCAAGTGGTGGCGGGGGGGCCGAATTTT. Amino acid sequence: CASSQVVAGGPNF.

Ten or more counts support this clonotype. V gene TRBV6-5 combines with J gene TRBJ2-1, with D possibly being TRBD2 (5 bases). Germline V gene data show CDR1 as MNHEY and CDR2 as SVGAGI. CDR3 size: 13 residues. V lost 6 bases, J lost 10 bases, and 16 bases lay in between. CDR3 loop: CASRTPPTTEQFF. The DNA for the CDR3 is TGTGCCAGCAGAACACCGCCGACTACCGAGCAGTTCTTC.

This clonotype was observed many times. The genes are TRBV29-1 and TRBJ2-5; 8 nucleotides agree with TRBD2. This CDR3 has 13 amino acids. CDR1 is SQVTM, CDR2 ANQGSEA, per germline. After removal of 4 bases from V and 7 bases from J, the junction contained 8 bases not matched to a gene. CDR3 in amino acids: CSVAGLVFGTQYF. CDR3 DNA: TGCAGCGTTGCGGGACTAGTGTTCGGGACCCAGTACTTC.

The CDR3 region has the DNA TGTGCCAGCAGCTACGGGACAGGGGGGGCAGATACGCAGTATTTT. Translation: CASSYGTGGADTQYF. This chain connects TRBV27 to TRBJ2-3, with 11 bases fitting TRBD1. Germline V gene lookup returns CDR1 MNHEY and CDR2 SMNVEV (reference sequence). This CDR3 spans 15 amino acids. Trimming at V came to 6 bases and at J to 4 bases, leaving 6 bases not matched to a gene.

This clonotype was recorded many times. For the CDR3, the DNA is TGTGCCAGCACCATCCGCTCCTACAATGAGCAGTTCTTC. Protein: CASTIRSYNEQFF. V usage is TRBV7-8 and J usage is TRBJ2-1; D remains ambiguous. Between the trimmed V and J ends, which lost 7 bases and 0 bases, there was a span of 7 bases. CDR1 SGHVS and CDR2 FQNEAQ come from the germline V gene. The CDR3 loop spans 13 amino acids.

This chain uses TRBV25-1 with TRBJ2-7, with 9 bases fitting TRBD1. V lost 4 bases to trimming and J lost 1 base; unmatched junction nucleotides: 5. Germline assignment: CDR1 MGHDK and CDR2 SYGVNS. CDR3 size: 15 residues. CDR3 sequence: CASSGRDRDSYEQYF. CDR3 nucleotides: TGTGCCAGCAGTGGCCGGGACAGGGATTCCTACGAGCAGTACTTC.